This T cell receptor (beta chain) was profiled in a study of cytomegalovirus exposure and HLA in healthy donors. With regard to this clone: Antigen: not known.

Whole-study findings and limits: As a later analysis revealed, the rate of TCR association differed by HLA locus, with DRB1 most and HLA-C fewest.

Germline CDR1 is LNHDA and CDR2 is SQIVND (reference sequence). With V trimmed by 4 bases and J by 4 bases, 5 bases remained unmatched. This CDR3 region has 15 residues. The PCR ran on 60 Vbeta and 13 Jbeta primers. This table comes from immunoSEQ multiplex PCR, and its TCRdb copy is limited to in-frame clones, with some not included. The sample has approximately 32,000 clones; approximately 76% are singletons. The origin of this receptor is a woman under 40 in good health and CMV-seropositive. Sequencing input: PBMCs. The J gene is TRBJ1-2, the V gene TRBV19, with 11 bases matching TRBD1. CDR3 sequence: CASSRGQGVRYGYTF. CDR3 coding DNA: TGTGCCAGTAGTAGGGGACAGGGGGTTCGCTATGGCTACACCTTC. The full variable domain, its missing parts supplied by reference TRBV19 and TRBJ1-2, is DGGITQSPKYLFRKEGQNVTLSCEQNLNHDAMYWYRQDPGQGLRLIYYSQIVNDFQKGDIAEGYSVSREKKESFPLTVTSAQKNPTAFYLCASSRGQGVRYGYTFGSGTRLTVV.